This is a list of T cell receptor beta chains from one sample in a study of blood T cell repertoires in COVID-19. Libraries were prepared by immunoSEQ multiplex PCR; TCRdb keeps only in-frame clonotypes and omits some of them. This table holds about 170,000 clones, under 85% found once. Material: peripheral blood. These receptors all stem from a man aged 60-69 years who had recovered from COVID-19. Both conserved end residues are part of each CDR3.

CDR3 protein,V gene,J gene
CASSAVTGENSPLHF,TRBV5-1,TRBJ1-6
CASSERASATGELFF,TRBV2,TRBJ2-2
CSARDQRAQYF,TRBV20-1,TRBJ2-5
CASSYRDNYEQYF,TRBV7-3,TRBJ2-7
CASSLGDRMNTEAFF,TRBV5-1,TRBJ1-1
CASSEGGGSSYEQYF,TRBV6-1,TRBJ2-7
CASRFSDNEQFF,TRBV12-3/TRBV12-4,TRBJ2-1
CASSQTDRSNEKLFF,TRBV3-1/TRBV3-2,TRBJ1-4
CATSDGGGDEQFF,TRBV24-1,TRBJ2-1
CASSHLGATGELFF,TRBV7-2,TRBJ2-2
CASSRRGQGAGGEQFF,TRBV11-3,TRBJ2-1
CASSHPGQAEAFF,TRBV4-2,TRBJ1-1
CASASESSPLHF,TRBV12-5,TRBJ1-6
CASSGGGLAVTDTQYF,TRBV5-1,TRBJ2-3
CASSSNSDQPQHF,TRBV6-1,TRBJ1-5
CASSLQGDSPLHF,TRBV7-2,TRBJ1-6
CASSPRAQGTGELFF,TRBV7-2,TRBJ2-2
CASSQENGTPNQPQHF,TRBV4-1,TRBJ1-5
CASTQAAFNYGYTF,TRBV7-2,TRBJ1-2
CASSYRVQGAKDEQFF,TRBV7-9,TRBJ2-1
CASSLRPSAGELFF,TRBV11-2,TRBJ2-2
CASSVAGTPKETQYF,TRBV9,TRBJ2-5
CATLGGRGMNTEAFF,TRBV19,TRBJ1-1
CASSSYIQVPEAFF,TRBV5-5,TRBJ1-1